This TCR beta chain was identified in a study of CD8 T cells in ankylosing spondylitis. This clonotype was recorded at least ten times. Antigen unknown. Trimming removed 1 base from V and 6 bases from J; junction bases left unmatched: 1. The CDR3 has 14 amino acids. Per germline, CDR1 SGHKS and CDR2 YYEKEE (reference sequence). Findings and caveats of the study: CD8+ cells made up the disease-linked clones, which were relatively rare in peripheral blood. The study looked at matched synovial fluid samples from ankylosing spondylitis patients. Disease-linked clones were reported to be significantly enriched there.

Each CDR3 protein is one row after TCRdb ran MiXCR on the 5' RACE reads. The table includes about 130,000 distinct CDR3 sequences, roughly 8.8% detected once. The source material was blood, either unsorted or a sorted T cell fraction (not recorded which). The V call is TRBV5-5, the J call TRBJ2-1, with TRBD2 matching 10 bases. The TCR sequence derives from a male donor with ankylosing spondylitis or in good health (not recorded which). CDR3 residues: CASSLLAGANEQFF. The CDR3 DNA is TGTGCCAGCAGCTTGCTAGCGGGGGCCAATGAGCAGTTCTTC. Drawing the rest from reference TRBV5-5 and TRBJ2-1, the complete variable domain is DAGVTQSPTHLIKTRGQQVTLRCSPISGHKSVSWYQQVLGQGPQFIFQYYEKEERGRGNFPDRFSARQFPNYSSELNVNALLLGDSALYLCASSLLAGANEQFFGPGTRLTVL.